Presented here are 26 T cell receptor beta chains from one specimen sequenced in a study of T cell responses to AZD1222 COVID-19 vaccine. Here immunoSEQ multiplex PCR was the method, and the copy in TCRdb shows in-frame clones only, minus some. The sample includes 95,000 to 100,000 clones, roughly 87% of them seen just once. Sequenced material: peripheral blood, taken on day 0 of AZD1222 vaccination. The source is an adult in good health.

This chain links TRBV10-1 with TRBJ2-7; the D is unclear. V lost 3 bases, J lost 9 bases, and 15 bases lay in between. The CDR3 is made up of 13 amino acids. Looked up from germline, CDR1 is WNHNN and CDR2 is SYGVQD (reference sequence). The CDR3, as DNA: TGCGCCAGCAGTGATTGGCAGAATCCTTGGCAGTACTTC. It specifies CASSDWQNPWQYF.

The chain is built from TRBV5-8 and TRBJ1-6; D is unresolved. The germline CDR1 and CDR2 sequences are SGHTS and YDEGEE. The CDR3 length is 14 residues. V gave up 0 bases and J gave up 6 bases, with 7 bases separating them. This CDR3 reads CASSLGGVNSPLHF. The CDR3 region has the DNA TGTGCCAGCAGCTTGGGAGGAGTTAATTCACCCCTCCACTTT.

The gene calls are TRBV3-1 (or the pseudogene TRBV3-2) and TRBJ1-1, with TRBD1 as a possible D gene (5 bases). Deletions cut 5 bases from V and 11 bases from J, with 15 bases between. CDR3 size: 12 residues. Germline V CDR1 and CDR2: LGHDT, YNNKEL (reference sequence). In nucleotides, the CDR3 is TGTGCCAGCAGCAGGGACCTTGGCTGGGCTTTCTTT. This translates into CASSRDLGWAFF.

On this clone itself: Additional DNA sequences in this sample encode the identical CDR3. The chain joins TRBV6-1 to TRBJ2-7, with 13 bases identical to TRBD2. This CDR3 is 15 amino acids long. Germline CDR1 reads MNHNS; CDR2 reads SASEGT. The ends lost 1 base at V and 4 bases at J; junction bases unmatched: 1. DNA for the CDR3: TGTGCCAGCAGTGAAGGGACTAGCGGGAGTTACGAGCAGTACTTC. Protein: CASSEGTSGSYEQYF.

The chain links TRBV27 to TRBJ1-2; 7 bases align to TRBD1. CDR3 length: 15 amino acids. V dropped 2 bases and J dropped 10; count of bases not matched to a gene: 13. Per the germline V gene, CDR1 is MNHEY and CDR2 is SMNVEV (reference sequence). DNA of the CDR3: TGTGCCAGCAGTTTAGAGCCCGCCAGGGGGTTTGACTACACCTTC. This sequence encodes CASSLEPARGFDYTF.

The chain joins TRBV5-1 to TRBJ2-3, with 10 bases that match TRBD2. V lost 7 bases to trimming and J lost 0 bases; unmatched junction nucleotides: 8. CDR1 and CDR2 from the germline V gene are SGHRS and YFSETQ. CDR3 length: 16 residues. The CDR3 sequence: CASRASGSPSTDTQYF. CDR3 DNA: TGCGCCAGCCGGGCTAGCGGGAGTCCTAGCACAGATACGCAGTATTTT.

This clone was observed a single time. The V call is TRBV5-1, the J call TRBJ2-3, with unresolved D. Per germline, CDR1 SGHRS and CDR2 YFSETQ. The CDR3 extends over 14 amino acids. Trimming cost V 2 bases and J 3 bases, with 10 bases left between them. CDR3 sequence reads: CASSFPGETDTQYF. CDR3 bases: TGCGCCAGCAGCTTCCCCGGTGAGACAGATACGCAGTATTTT.

The chain carries TRBV11-2 and TRBJ2-5; 9 bases agree with TRBD2. This CDR3 has 15 amino acids. Germline CDR1 reads SGHAT; CDR2 reads FQNNGV. Losses at the gene ends were 6 bases for V and 1 base for J; bases not matched to a gene: 6. The CDR3 spells CASRSGLAPQETQYF. DNA of the CDR3: TGTGCCAGCAGGTCCGGACTAGCGCCCCAAGAGACCCAGTACTTC.

The CDR3 nucleotides are TGTGCCTGGAGTGTGGGCAGGCATGGCTACACCTTC. Amino acids: CAWSVGRHGYTF. J is TRBJ1-2 and V is TRBV30, with no clear D. The ends were cut back, 0 bases at V and 6 bases at J, with 8 bases in the middle. The CDR3 runs to 12 residues. CDR1 GTSNPN and CDR2 SVGIG come from the germline V gene (reference sequence).

Note on this clone: Compared with germline, one end of the junction differs, possibly owing to a read error. The genes are TRBV5-6 and TRBJ2-3; the match to TRBD1 covers 7 bases. Germline CDR1 is SGHDT and CDR2 is YYEEEE. The CDR3 covers 14 residues. DNA of the CDR3: TGTGCCAGCAGCTTGGGAGGGGGCACGGATACGCAGTATTTT. Residues: CASSLGGGTDTQYF.

This sequence joins TRBV25-1 and TRBJ2-5; possible D gene TRBD2, 5 bases. The V end lost 6 bases, the J end lost 2 bases, and 13 bases lay between the germline ends. Looked up from germline, CDR1 is MGHDK and CDR2 is SYGVNS. CDR3 length: 14 amino acids. The CDR3 DNA reads as TGTGCCAGCAGCGAAAGAACTAGTCAAGAGACCCAGTACTTC. It specifies CASSERTSQETQYF.

This clone appeared a few times. The V and J genes are TRBV28 and TRBJ2-7; the D call may be TRBD1 or TRBD2 (6 bases each). In germline, CDR1 is MDHEN, CDR2 SYDVKM. Trimming left V 8 bases short and J 3 bases short, with 14 bases between. This CDR3 is 13 amino acids long. CDR3 amino acids: CASYGGPFYEQYF. The DNA of the CDR3 is TGTGCCAGCTATGGGGGGCCATTCTACGAGCAGTACTTC.

J is TRBJ2-4 and V is TRBV2; tentatively, D is TRBD1 or TRBD2 (5 bases each). The CDR3 is made up of 16 amino acids. Germline assignment: CDR1 SNHLY and CDR2 FYNNEI. V was clipped by 0 bases and J by 6 bases, with 15 bases between them. Here the CDR3 DNA reads TGTGCCAGCAGTGAAGCGGGACCGTCTGGGGGAAACATTCAGTACTTC. It is translated as CASSEAGPSGGNIQYF.

V and J are TRBV21-1 and TRBJ1-4; the listed D gene, TRBD1, was not tested against the DNA. TRBV21-1 is deemed a pseudogene. This CDR3 contains 16 residues. CDR3 loop: CASSKEGQGRRRELFF. The CDR3, as DNA: TGTGCCAGCAGCAAAGAGGGACAGGGCAGGAGGAGAGAACTGTTTTTT.

The chain links TRBV23-1 to TRBJ2-7; no definite D call. TRBV23-1 is assigned to the ORF class and has an uncertain function. Deletions cut 1 base from V and 2 bases from J, with 24 bases between. The CDR3 loop spans 19 amino acids. The CDR3 reads CASSQCKGNRRTPAYEQYF. Here the CDR3 DNA reads TGCGCCAGCAGTCAATGTAAAGGCAACCGACGGACCCCCGCCTACGAGCAGTACTTC.

The V and J genes are TRBV2 and TRBJ2-1; 9 nucleotides agree with TRBD1. The V segment lost 5 bases and the J segment 6 bases; nucleotides outside the gene matches: 11. Germline assignment: CDR1 SNHLY and CDR2 FYNNEI. This CDR3 is 16 amino acids long. The CDR3: CASSKAWDREVNEQFF. Here the CDR3 DNA reads TGTGCCAGCAGTAAGGCTTGGGACAGGGAGGTCAATGAGCAGTTCTTC.

The V gene is TRBV12-3 or TRBV12-4, the J gene TRBJ1-1, with D hard to call. The V end was cut by 3 bases, the J end by 7 bases, with 6 bases between. The CDR3 loop spans 11 amino acids. The CDR3 region has the DNA TGTGCCAGCAGTTTGCAAATTGAAGCTTTCTTT. Translation: CASSLQIEAFF.

The chain joins TRBV3-1 (or the pseudogene TRBV3-2) to TRBJ2-7; 8 nucleotides align to TRBD2. CDR3 length equals 16 residues. After removal of 0 bases from V and 3 bases from J, the junction contained 7 bases not matched to a gene. Per the germline V gene, CDR1 is LGHDT and CDR2 is YNNKEL (reference sequence). CDR3 loop: CASSQDGLAGFYEQYF. In nucleotides, the CDR3 is TGTGCCAGCAGCCAAGATGGGTTAGCGGGATTCTACGAGCAGTACTTC.

The chain recombines TRBV20-1 with TRBJ2-7, with 10 bases identical to TRBD1. J was trimmed by 5 bases and V by 3 bases; bases with no gene match: 10. The CDR3 runs 15 residues. Per the germline V gene, CDR1 is DFQATT and CDR2 is SNEGSKA (reference sequence). Written as DNA, the CDR3 is TGCAGTGCTAGTTTTACCGGGACAGGGGTAAACGAGCAGTACTTC. Amino acids: CSASFTGTGVNEQYF.

This chain connects TRBV10-3 to TRBJ1-2; D is uncertain. The germline gives CDR1 ENHRY, CDR2 SYGVKD. Deletions cut 11 bases from V and 8 bases from J, with 18 bases between. This CDR3 contains 12 residues. The CDR3 sequence is CAFSALDAGYTF. The CDR3 DNA is TGTGCCTTTTCCGCTCTGGACGCCGGCTACACCTTC.

Only one count was recorded for this clone. V is TRBV5-5 and J is TRBJ1-5; D perhaps matches TRBD1 (6 bases). Germline-derived CDR1 and CDR2 are SGHKS and YYEKEE (reference sequence). V lost 3 bases and J lost 0, with 10 bases in between. The CDR3 extends over 15 amino acids. CDR3 loop: CASSWTARSNQPQHF. In DNA form, the CDR3 reads TGTGCCAGCAGCTGGACAGCCCGTAGCAATCAGCCCCAGCATTTT.

J is TRBJ1-1 and V is TRBV19; 7 bases fit TRBD1. J was trimmed by 3 bases and V by 3 bases; bases with no gene match: 16. The germline gives CDR1 LNHDA, CDR2 SQIVND (reference sequence). This CDR3 is built from 18 residues. CDR3 sequence: CASSMSSIRGGADTEAFF. The CDR3 DNA reads as TGTGCCAGTAGTATGTCCTCAATCCGAGGGGGCGCGGACACTGAAGCTTTCTTT.

This clone was counted between two and nine times. This chain uses TRBV6-5 with TRBJ2-1; TRBD2 is a possible D gene (5 bases). V was trimmed by 0 bases and J by 2 bases, leaving 11 bases between them. Germline V gives CDR1 MNHEY, CDR2 SVGAGI. CDR3 size: 16 residues. The CDR3 is CASSYSYGEPYNEQFF. DNA of the CDR3: TGTGCCAGCAGTTACTCCTACGGGGAGCCCTACAATGAGCAGTTCTTC.

The V and J genes are TRBV18 and TRBJ1-1; D unresolved. Trimming cost V 1 base and J 1 base, with 10 bases left between them. Germline V gives CDR1 KGHSH, CDR2 LQKENI. This CDR3 spans 15 amino acids. The CDR3 loop is CASSPLLGKNTEAFF. The CDR3, as DNA: TGTGCCAGCTCACCACTACTCGGGAAGAACACTGAAGCTTTCTTT. Filled out from reference TRBV18 and TRBJ1-1, the complete variable domain reads NAGVMQNPRHLVRRRGQEARLRCSPMKGHSHVYWYRQLPEEGLKFMVYLQKENIIDESGMPKERFSAEFPKEGPSILRIQQVVRGDSAAYFCASSPLLGKNTEAFFGQGTRLTVV.

The J gene is TRBJ2-7, the V gene TRBV28; D might be TRBD2 (6 bases). The CDR3 extends over 17 amino acids. Germline CDR1 and CDR2: MDHEN and SYDVKM. With 3 bases removed from V and 2 bases from J, the gap between germline ends came to 20 bases. CDR3 sequence: CASSLVGGGDATYEQYF. CDR3 nucleotide sequence: TGTGCCAGCAGTTTGGTTGGTGGAGGGGATGCCACCTACGAGCAGTACTTC.

This sequence joins TRBV5-4 and TRBJ2-2; D remains ambiguous. V was shortened by 2 bases and J by 3 bases, with 2 bases between the two germline ends. CDR1 is SGHNT and CDR2 is YYREEE in the germline V gene (reference sequence). The CDR3 extends over 12 amino acids. The CDR3, as DNA: TGTGCCAGCAGCTTAGACACCGGGGAGCTGTTTTTT. Residues: CASSLDTGELFF.